The 17 T cell receptor beta chains given below trace back to one sample, sequenced in a study of blood T cell repertoires in COVID-19 (TCRdb year 2020). The protocol used for the library was the immunoSEQ multiplex PCR assay. The immuneACCESS repertoire file appears here via TCRdb, limited to in-frame rearrangements. These files lack a portion of the clones; in checked studies, under half of the deficit traces to unresolved V genes, and the cause of the others is not known. Present in this sample are fewer than 250,000 clones, around 85% of which were seen just once. The top ten constitute 1.1% of the sample. The sequenced material came from peripheral blood. These receptors were obtained from a man younger than 45 with acute or convalescent COVID-19.

The chain has TRBV28 and TRBJ1-1, with D uncertain. The V gene's germline CDR1 is MDHEN and CDR2 SYDVKM. The V gene lost 3 bases and the J gene lost 9 bases, with 23 bases spanning the gap. There are 16 residues in the CDR3. The CDR3 region is CASSLDPRGGVSQAFF. DNA of the CDR3: TGTGCCAGCAGTTTGGACCCGCGCGGAGGCGTAAGTCAAGCTTTCTTT.

The DNA of the CDR3 is TGTGCCAGCAGCCGAGCAGGCGTTAATGAGCAGTTCTTC. Protein product: CASSRAGVNEQFF. The gene calls are TRBV28 and TRBJ2-1; no definite D call. The CDR3 covers 13 residues. Trimming removed 6 bases at V and 7 bases at J, with 13 bases between. Germline V CDR1 and CDR2: MDHEN, SYDVKM.

The chain combines TRBV28 with TRBJ2-7, with a tentative D call TRBD2 (6 bases). The CDR3 is made up of 13 amino acids. Germline assignment: CDR1 MDHEN and CDR2 SYDVKM. Trimming removed 8 bases from V and 5 bases from J, with 16 bases in between. CDR3 loop: CASRLLGGNEQYF. The CDR3 nucleotides are TGTGCCAGCCGCCTACTCGGCGGGAACGAGCAGTACTTC.

The chain couples TRBV2 to TRBJ2-7, with TRBD2 matching 11 bases. The CDR3 sequence is 14 residues long. The J segment lost 3 bases and the V segment lost 3 bases, leaving 1 base of the junction unmatched. Per the germline V gene, CDR1 is SNHLY and CDR2 is FYNNEI. CDR3 coding DNA: TGTGCCAGCAGTGAGACTAGCGGGAACTACGAGCAGTACTTC. As protein: CASSETSGNYEQYF.

This chain connects TRBV5-8 to TRBJ2-2; 9 bases match TRBD2. The germline V gene has CDR1 SGHTS and CDR2 YDEGEE. The CDR3 is 15 residues long. The trim removed 5 bases at V and 1 base at J, leaving 3 bases unmatched. The CDR3 spells CASSISGRNTGELFF. CDR3 nucleotides: TGTGCCAGCAGTATTAGCGGGAGGAACACCGGGGAGCTGTTTTTT.

This clone was seen only once. The chain recombines TRBV7-6 with TRBJ1-6; D is unclear. The CDR3 covers 13 residues. V was clipped by 5 bases and J by 9 bases, with 11 bases between them. The germline gives CDR1 SGHVS, CDR2 FNYEAQ. CDR3 DNA sequence: TGTGCCAGCAGCCCCGGACGGGGTTCACCCCTCCACTTT. Translated, it gives CASSPGRGSPLHF.

The chain has TRBV18 and TRBJ2-7; D is unclear. V was shortened by 2 bases and J by 2 bases, with 19 bases between the two germline ends. Germline CDR1 KGHSH, CDR2 LQKENI. The CDR3 sequence is 17 residues long. The CDR3 DNA reads as TGTGCCAGCTCACCATTCGGTCTGTTCGCGGATCCCTACGAGCAGTACTTC. Translation gives CASSPFGLFADPYEQYF. Drawing the rest from reference TRBV18 and TRBJ2-7, the complete variable domain is NAGVMQNPRHLVRRRGQEARLRCSPMKGHSHVYWYRQLPEEGLKFMVYLQKENIIDESGMPKERFSAEFPKEGPSILRIQQVVRGDSAAYFCASSPFGLFADPYEQYFGPGTRLTVT.

This clone came up once. The gene calls are TRBV29-1 and TRBJ1-1; 7 bases map to TRBD1. Per germline, CDR1 SQVTM and CDR2 ANQGSEA. The junction had 7 bases not matched to a gene; V was cut back by 7 bases and J by 2 bases. The CDR3 length is 13 residues. Here the CDR3 DNA reads TGCAGCGGAACAGGGGCTCTCAACACTGAAGCTTTCTTT. Protein sequence: CSGTGALNTEAFF.

This clone came up once. The chain combines TRBV9 with TRBJ2-5; 10 bases are a match to TRBD1. Unmatched junction bases numbered 16, after V lost 3 bases and J lost 5 bases. Germline V lookup: CDR1 SGDLS, CDR2 YYNGEE. CDR3 size: 18 residues. CDR3 loop: CASSAGRDRDRGSETQYF. CDR3 nucleotides: TGTGCCAGCAGCGCAGGGAGGGATCGGGACAGGGGTAGCGAGACCCAGTACTTC.

This clone was recorded a few times. CDR3 in amino acids: CASSLKSDQPQHF. The CDR3 nucleotides are TGTGCCAGCAGCTTAAAATCTGATCAGCCCCAGCATTTT. The chain is built from TRBV7-3 and TRBJ1-5, with D unresolved. The CDR3 length is 13 residues. Germline CDR1 SGHTA, CDR2 FQGTGA. The V end was cut by 1 base, the J end by 5 bases, with 6 bases between.

This clone was seen only once. CDR3 amino acids: CASSIGGQETQYF. The DNA for the CDR3 is TGTGCCAGTAGTATAGGCGGACAAGAGACCCAGTACTTC. V usage is TRBV19 and J usage is TRBJ2-5, with D hard to call. Trimming shortened V by 1 base and J by 2 bases, and 5 bases separated the two germline ends. Germline V lookup: CDR1 LNHDA, CDR2 SQIVND (reference sequence). The CDR3 loop spans 13 amino acids.

This chain uses TRBV3-1 (or the pseudogene TRBV3-2) with TRBJ1-1; TRBD1 aligns across 8 bases. The V segment lost 6 bases and the J segment 1 base; nucleotides outside the gene matches: 10. In germline, CDR1 is LGHDT, CDR2 YNNKEL (reference sequence). This CDR3 has 16 residues. The CDR3 reads CASRPTGARSNTEAFF. The DNA for the CDR3 is TGTGCCAGCAGGCCGACAGGGGCTCGCTCGAACACTGAAGCTTTCTTT.

The J gene is TRBJ2-7, the V gene TRBV27; 8 positions match TRBD1. J lost 4 bases, V lost 1 base, and 27 bases had no gene match. The CDR3 loop spans 22 amino acids. Germline CDR1 MNHEY, CDR2 SMNVEV (reference sequence). DNA of the CDR3: TGTGCCAGCAGTTTATTATTTCGCGGGAAGGGAGGCGGACAGGGAGGTAGTTACGAGCAGTACTTC. Its protein product is CASSLLFRGKGGGQGGSYEQYF.

This chain connects TRBV11-3 to TRBJ2-2; D not resolved. The CDR3 covers 13 residues. CDR1 is SGHNT and CDR2 is YENEEA in the germline V gene. Trimming shortened V by 8 bases and J by 0 bases, and 7 bases separated the two germline ends. The CDR3 nucleotides are TGTGCCAGCGGCACATCGAACACCGGGGAGCTGTTTTTT. The encoded protein is CASGTSNTGELFF.

The chain joins TRBV9 to TRBJ1-1; 8 bases match TRBD1. The junction had 12 bases not matched to a gene; V was cut back by 5 bases and J by 3 bases. CDR3 size: 16 residues. Germline CDR1 and CDR2: SGDLS and YYNGEE. The CDR3 DNA reads TGTGCCAGCAGTGGGCCGCAGGGGGCGGCGGACACTGAAGCTTTCTTT. It codes for CASSGPQGAADTEAFF. Combining the CDR3 with reference TRBV9 and TRBJ1-1 gives the whole variable domain DSGVTQTPKHLITATGQRVTLRCSPRSGDLSVYWYQQSLDQGLQFLIQYYNGEERAKGNILERFSAQQFPDLHSELNLSSLELGDSALYFCASSGPQGAADTEAFFGQGTRLTVV.

The gene calls are TRBV5-8 and TRBJ2-1, with TRBD2 matching 8 bases. Germline V CDR1 and CDR2: SGHTS, YDEGEE. V lost 2 bases, J lost 0 bases, and 4 bases stayed unmatched. The CDR3 loop spans 16 amino acids. For the CDR3, the DNA is TGTGCCAGCAGCTTTGTTGGGACTAGCTCCTACAATGAGCAGTTCTTC. Protein product: CASSFVGTSSYNEQFF. Looking up the rest from reference TRBV5-8 and TRBJ2-1 gives the full variable domain: EAGVTQSPTHLIKTRGQQATLRCSPISGHTSVYWYQQALGLGLQFLLWYDEGEERNRGNFPPRFSGRQFPNYSSELNVNALELEDSALYLCASSFVGTSSYNEQFFGPGTRLTVL.

The chain employs TRBV28 and TRBJ1-5; TRBD1 matches 9 bases. The CDR3 totals 15 residues. Germline values: CDR1 MDHEN, CDR2 SYDVKM. The V and J ends lost 3 bases and 2 bases, in that order; junction bases with no gene match: 2. The DNA for the CDR3 is TGTGCCAGCAGTTTTTGGACAGGGGGCAATCAGCCCCAGCATTTT. Residues: CASSFWTGGNQPQHF.